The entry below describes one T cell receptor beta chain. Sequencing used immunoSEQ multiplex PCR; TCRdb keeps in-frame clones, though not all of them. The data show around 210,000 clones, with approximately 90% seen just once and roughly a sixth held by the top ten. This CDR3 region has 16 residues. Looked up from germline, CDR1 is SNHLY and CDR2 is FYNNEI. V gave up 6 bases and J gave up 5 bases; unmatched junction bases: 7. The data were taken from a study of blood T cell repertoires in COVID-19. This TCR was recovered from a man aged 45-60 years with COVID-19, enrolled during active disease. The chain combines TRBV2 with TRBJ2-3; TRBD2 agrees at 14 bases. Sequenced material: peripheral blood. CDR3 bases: TGTGCCAGCAGGGTGACTAGCGGGGGGGCAGGAGATACGCAGTATTTT. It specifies CASRVTSGGAGDTQYF.